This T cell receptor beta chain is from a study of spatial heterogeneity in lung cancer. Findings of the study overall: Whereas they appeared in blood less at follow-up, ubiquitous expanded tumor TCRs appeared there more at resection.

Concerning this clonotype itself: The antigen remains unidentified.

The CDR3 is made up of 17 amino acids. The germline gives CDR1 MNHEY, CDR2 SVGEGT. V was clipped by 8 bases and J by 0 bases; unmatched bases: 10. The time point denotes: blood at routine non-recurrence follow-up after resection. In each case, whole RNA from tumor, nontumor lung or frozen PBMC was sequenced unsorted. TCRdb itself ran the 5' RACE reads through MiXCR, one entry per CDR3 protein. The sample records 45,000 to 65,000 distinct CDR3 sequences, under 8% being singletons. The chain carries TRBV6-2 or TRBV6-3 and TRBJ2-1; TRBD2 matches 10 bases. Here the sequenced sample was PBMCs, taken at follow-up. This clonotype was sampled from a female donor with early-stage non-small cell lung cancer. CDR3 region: CASSTSGASSSYNEQFF. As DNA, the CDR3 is TGTGCCAGCTCCACTAGCGGGGCCTCGAGCTCCTACAATGAGCAGTTCTTC.